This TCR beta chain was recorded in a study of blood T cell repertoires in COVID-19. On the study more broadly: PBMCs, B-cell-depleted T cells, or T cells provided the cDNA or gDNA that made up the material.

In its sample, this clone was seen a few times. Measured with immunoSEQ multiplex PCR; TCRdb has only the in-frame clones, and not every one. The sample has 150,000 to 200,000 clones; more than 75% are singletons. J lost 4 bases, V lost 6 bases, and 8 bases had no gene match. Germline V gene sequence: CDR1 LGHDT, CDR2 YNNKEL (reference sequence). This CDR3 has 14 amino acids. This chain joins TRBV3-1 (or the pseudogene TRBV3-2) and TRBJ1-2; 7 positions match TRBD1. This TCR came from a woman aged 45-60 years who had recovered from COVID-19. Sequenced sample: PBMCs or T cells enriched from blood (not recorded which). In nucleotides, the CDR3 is TGTGCCAGCAGTCGACAGGGAGACCTCTATGGCTACACCTTC. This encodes CASSRQGDLYGYTF.